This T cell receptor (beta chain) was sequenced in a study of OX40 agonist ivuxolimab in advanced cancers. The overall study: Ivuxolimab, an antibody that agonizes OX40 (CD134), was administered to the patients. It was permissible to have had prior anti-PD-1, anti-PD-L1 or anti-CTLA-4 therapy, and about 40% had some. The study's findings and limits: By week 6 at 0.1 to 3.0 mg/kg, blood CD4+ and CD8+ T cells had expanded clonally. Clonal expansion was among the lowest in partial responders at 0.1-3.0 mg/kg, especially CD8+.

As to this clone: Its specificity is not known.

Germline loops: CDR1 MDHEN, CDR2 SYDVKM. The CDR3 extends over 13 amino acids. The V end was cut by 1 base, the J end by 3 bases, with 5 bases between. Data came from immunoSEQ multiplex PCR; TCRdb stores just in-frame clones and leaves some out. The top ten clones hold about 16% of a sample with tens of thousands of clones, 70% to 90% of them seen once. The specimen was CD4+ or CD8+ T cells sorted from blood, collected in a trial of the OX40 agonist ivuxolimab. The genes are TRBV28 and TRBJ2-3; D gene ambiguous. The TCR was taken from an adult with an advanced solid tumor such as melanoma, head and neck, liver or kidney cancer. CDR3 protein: CASSLSPTDTQYF. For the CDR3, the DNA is TGTGCCAGCAGTTTATCACCGACAGATACGCAGTATTTT. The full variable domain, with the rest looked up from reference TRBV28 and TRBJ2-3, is DVKVTQSSRYLVKRTGEKVFLECVQDMDHENMFWYRQDPGLGLRLIYFSYDVKMKEKGDIPEGYSVSREKKERFSLILESASTNQTSMYLCASSLSPTDTQYFGPGTRLTVL.